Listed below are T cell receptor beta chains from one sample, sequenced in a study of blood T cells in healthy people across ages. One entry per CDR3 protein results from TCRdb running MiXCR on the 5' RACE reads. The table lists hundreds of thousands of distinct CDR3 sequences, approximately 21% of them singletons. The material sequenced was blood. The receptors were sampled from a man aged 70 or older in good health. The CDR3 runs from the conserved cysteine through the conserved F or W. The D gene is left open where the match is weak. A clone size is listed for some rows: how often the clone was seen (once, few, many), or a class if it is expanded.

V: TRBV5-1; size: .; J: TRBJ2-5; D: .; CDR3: CASSQDGAIQETQYF; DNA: TGCGCCAGCAGCCAGGACGGAGCAATCCAAGAGACCCAGTACTTC
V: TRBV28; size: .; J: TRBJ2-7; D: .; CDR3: CASSLLPRGSYEQYF; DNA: TGTGCCAGCAGTTTATTGCCGAGGGGATCCTACGAGCAGTACTTC
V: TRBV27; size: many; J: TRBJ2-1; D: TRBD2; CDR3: CASRLGGAGYYNEQFF; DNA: TGTGCCAGCAGGCTCGGGGGGGCAGGGTACTACAATGAGCAGTTCTTC
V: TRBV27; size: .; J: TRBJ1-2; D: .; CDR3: CASSRGTNYGYTF; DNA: TGTGCCAGTTCTCGGGGGACTAACTATGGCTACACCTTC
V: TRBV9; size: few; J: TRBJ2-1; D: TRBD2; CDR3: CASSVGVTSYRSSYNEQFF; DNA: TGTGCCAGCAGCGTAGGTGTGACTAGCTACCGGAGCTCCTACAATGAGCAGTTCTTC
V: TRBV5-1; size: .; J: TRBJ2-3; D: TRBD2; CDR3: CASSSISGRGPDTQYF; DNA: TGCGCCAGCAGCTCCATTAGCGGGAGGGGGCCAGATACGCAGTATTTT
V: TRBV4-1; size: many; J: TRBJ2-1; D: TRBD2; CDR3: CASSQEYAASGYNEQFF; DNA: TGCGCCAGCAGCCAAGAATACGCGGCTAGCGGTTACAATGAGCAGTTCTTC
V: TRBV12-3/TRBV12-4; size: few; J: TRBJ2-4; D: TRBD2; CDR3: CASSTGGSGKNIQYF; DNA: TGTGCCAGCAGTACGGGGGGATCGGGCAAAAACATTCAGTACTTC
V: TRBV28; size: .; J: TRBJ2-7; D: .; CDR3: CASRAGQFYEQYF; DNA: TGTGCCAGCAGGGCCGGACAGTTCTACGAGCAGTACTTC
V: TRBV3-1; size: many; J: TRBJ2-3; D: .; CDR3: CASSRPPTDTQYF; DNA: TGTGCCAGCAGCCGGCCCCCCACAGATACGCAGTATTTT
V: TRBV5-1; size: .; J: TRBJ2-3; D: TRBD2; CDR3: CASSQGTSADTQYF; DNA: TGCGCCAGCAGCCAAGGGACTAGCGCAGATACGCAGTATTTT
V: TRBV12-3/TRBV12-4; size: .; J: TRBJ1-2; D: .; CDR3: CASSLTGTSNYGYTF; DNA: TGTGCCAGCAGTTTAACCGGGACATCTAACTATGGCTACACCTTC
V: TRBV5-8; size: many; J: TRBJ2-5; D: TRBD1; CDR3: CASSSGQGLVETQYF; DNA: TGTGCCAGCAGTTCAGGACAGGGCCTAGTGGAGACCCAGTACTTC
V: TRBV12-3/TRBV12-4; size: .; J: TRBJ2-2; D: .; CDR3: CASSPGTHNTGELFF; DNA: TGTGCCAGCAGCCCCGGGACACATAACACCGGGGAGCTGTTTTTT
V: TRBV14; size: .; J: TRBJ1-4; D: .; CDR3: CASSLSGFEREKLFF; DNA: TGTGCCAGCAGCCTCTCCGGGTTCGAGCGGGAAAAACTGTTTTTT
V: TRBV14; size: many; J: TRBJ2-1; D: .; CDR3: CASSQGLGEYFNEQFF; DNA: TGTGCCAGCAGCCAAGGTTTGGGGGAGTATTTCAATGAGCAGTTCTTC
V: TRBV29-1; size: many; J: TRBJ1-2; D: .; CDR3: CSVEDRGMRGNGYTF; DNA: TGCAGCGTTGAAGATAGGGGAATGAGGGGGAATGGCTACACCTTC
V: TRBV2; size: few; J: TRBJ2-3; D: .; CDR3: CACLRGLETDTQYF; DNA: TGTGCCTGCCTCCGGGGATTAGAGACAGATACGCAGTATTTT
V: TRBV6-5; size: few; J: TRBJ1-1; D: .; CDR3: CASSMGPWATEAFF; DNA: TGTGCCAGCAGTATGGGGCCCTGGGCCACTGAAGCTTTCTTT
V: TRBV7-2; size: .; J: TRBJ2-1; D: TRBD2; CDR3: CASSYGLVSEQFF; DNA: TGTGCCAGCAGTTACGGACTAGTCAGTGAGCAGTTCTTC
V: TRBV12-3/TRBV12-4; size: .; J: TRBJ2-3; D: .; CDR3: CASSFSRAVLGADAQYF; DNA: TGTGCCAGCAGTTTTTCCAGGGCGGTGCTCGGAGCAGATGCGCAGTATTTT
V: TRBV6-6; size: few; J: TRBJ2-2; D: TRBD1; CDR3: CASSPRQGAGTGELFF; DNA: TGTGCCAGCAGTCCACGACAGGGGGCTGGGACCGGGGAGCTGTTTTTT
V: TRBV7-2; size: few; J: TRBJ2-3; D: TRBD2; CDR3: CASSFRLAGVRTDTQYF; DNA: TGTGCCAGCAGCTTTAGACTAGCGGGAGTGCGCACAGATACGCAGTATTTT